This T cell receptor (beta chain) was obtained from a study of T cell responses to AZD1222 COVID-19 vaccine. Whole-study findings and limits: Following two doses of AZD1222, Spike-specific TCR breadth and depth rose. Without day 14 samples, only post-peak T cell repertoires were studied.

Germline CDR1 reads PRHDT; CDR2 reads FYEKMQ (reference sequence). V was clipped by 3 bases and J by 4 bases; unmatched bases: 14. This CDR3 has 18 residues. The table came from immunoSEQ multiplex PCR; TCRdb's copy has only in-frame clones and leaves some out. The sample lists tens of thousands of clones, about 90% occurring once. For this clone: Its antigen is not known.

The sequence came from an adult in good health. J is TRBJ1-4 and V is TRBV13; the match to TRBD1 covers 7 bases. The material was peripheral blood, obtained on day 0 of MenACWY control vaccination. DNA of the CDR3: TGTGCCAGCAGCTTTTATGGATCCCCGGGACAGCTTAATGAAAAACTGTTTTTT. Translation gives CASSFYGSPGQLNEKLFF.